This TCR beta chain was retrieved from a study of blood T cell repertoires in COVID-19. Original processing methods: By means of reference gene primer amplification, nucleated cell counts were estimated. Repertoires were generated with immunoSEQ multiplex PCR, while TCRdb's copy carries only in-frame clones and drops some. V, J and clone size derive from that table, while D and trimming were established from the DNA sequence. This table has roughly 150,000 clones, approximately 88% appearing once. The germline gives CDR1 LGHNA, CDR2 YSLEER. There are 14 residues in the CDR3. V lost 1 base and J 5 bases, leaving 12 bases between the germline ends.

The rearrangement uses TRBV4-3 and TRBJ2-7, with D tentatively TRBD2 (6 bases). The sample was PBMCs or T cells enriched from blood (not recorded which). The sequence derives from a man between 65 and 85 years old who had been exposed to COVID-19. DNA of the CDR3: TGCGCCAGCAGCCAAGTGGGGGGTGAACACGAGCAGTACTTC. It translates to CASSQVGGEHEQYF.